A single TCR beta chain is shown here with its context. The sample belongs to a study of tumor-infiltrating lymphocytes in oesophageal squamous cell carcinoma. CDR3 length: 16 amino acids. TCRdb redid the calling of the PCR reads with MiXCR, one entry per CDR3 protein. In the table there are roughly 20,000 distinct CDR3 sequences, roughly 53% of which are singletons. The sample comprised esophageal tumor tissue. The J gene is TRBJ2-5, the V gene TRBV12-3 or TRBV12-4; 10 bases line up with TRBD2. The closer fit of TRBJ2-1 to the DNA end suggests the J call may be wrong. The TCR was taken from a male donor with esophageal squamous cell carcinoma. CDR3 DNA sequence: TGTGCCAGCAGTTTAATAGGGCTAGCGGGAGTCGATGAGCAGTTCTTC. Its protein product is CASSLIGLAGVDEQFF.